Below are 29 T cell receptor beta chains sequenced from a single sample in a study of T cell responses to AZD1222 COVID-19 vaccine. This table comes from immunoSEQ multiplex PCR, and its TCRdb copy is limited to in-frame clones, with some not included. The sample yields some 100,000 clones, just under 90% seen once. This specimen consisted of peripheral blood, obtained on day 0 of AZD1222 vaccination. All receptors come from an adult in good health.

The chain joins TRBV2 to TRBJ1-2; D call uncertain. The CDR3 extends over 13 amino acids. V lost 4 bases, J lost 8 bases, and 14 bases lay in between. The V gene's germline CDR1 is SNHLY and CDR2 FYNNEI. CDR3 protein: CASSVRYGPGYTF. In DNA, the CDR3 is TGTGCCAGCAGTGTCCGGTATGGCCCCGGCTACACCTTC.

This clone was found a few times. The chain has TRBV6-5 and TRBJ2-7; perhaps TRBD2 as D (5 bases). V was trimmed by 6 bases and J by 3 bases, leaving 18 bases between them. The CDR3 spans 15 residues. The germline CDR1 and CDR2 sequences are MNHEY and SVGAGI. The CDR3 loop is CASRPGLYGDYEQYF. CDR3 DNA: TGTGCCAGCAGGCCAGGACTCTACGGCGACTACGAGCAGTACTTC.

This sequence joins TRBV7-8 and TRBJ1-5; D gene ambiguous. The CDR3 extends over 15 amino acids. Germline CDR1 and CDR2: SGHVS and FQNEAQ. V shed 1 base and J shed 0 bases, with 7 bases lying between them. Here the CDR3 reads CASSLVAGSNQPQHF. In nucleotides, the CDR3 is TGTGCCAGCAGCTTAGTGGCCGGTAGCAATCAGCCCCAGCATTTT.

The CDR3 spells CASRGQGDTGELFF. CDR3 bases: TGCGCCAGCAGGGGACAGGGTGACACCGGGGAGCTGTTTTTT. This chain uses TRBV5-1 with TRBJ2-2; 9 bases fit TRBD1. The CDR3 is 14 residues long. Germline CDR1 SGHRS, CDR2 YFSETQ. V was pared by 5 bases and J by 3 bases, with 2 bases of the junction left unmatched. The full variable domain, with the rest looked up from reference TRBV5-1 and TRBJ2-2, is KAGVTQTPRYLIKTRGQQVTLSCSPISGHRSVSWYQQTPGQGLQFLFEYFSETQRNKGNFPGRFSGRQFSNSRSEMNVSTLELGDSALYLCASRGQGDTGELFFGEGSRLTVL.

The gene calls are TRBV25-1 and TRBJ2-7, with 9 bases matching TRBD1. V shed 2 bases, J shed 5 bases, and the junction held 7 bases outside the gene matches. This CDR3 is built from 15 residues. Germline V CDR1 and CDR2: MGHDK, SYGVNS. The DNA of the CDR3 is TGTGCCAGCAGTGAAGGTAGGGACAGGGAGAACGAGCAGTACTTC. Translating gives CASSEGRDRENEQYF.

The V and J genes are TRBV15 and TRBJ1-5; possible D gene TRBD1, 6 bases. Germline CDR1 reads LNHNV; CDR2 reads YYDKDF (reference sequence). The CDR3 extends over 15 amino acids. Trimming took 6 bases from V and 2 from J, leaving 14 bases between them. The CDR3 DNA is TGTGCCACCAGGGCCGGGGGCGCGGGCAATCAGCCCCAGCATTTT. Translation gives CATRAGGAGNQPQHF.

This clone occurred a few times. The gene calls are TRBV13 and TRBJ2-5; tentative D call: TRBD2 (6 bases). V was trimmed by 5 bases and J by 5 bases, leaving 18 bases between them. The CDR3 runs 15 residues. Germline CDR1 PRHDT, CDR2 FYEKMQ (reference sequence). The CDR3 is CASSPWAGPRETQYF. The CDR3 DNA follows: TGTGCCAGCAGCCCTTGGGCGGGGCCTCGGGAGACCCAGTACTTC.

The chain employs TRBV3-1 (or the pseudogene TRBV3-2) and TRBJ1-1; D is possibly TRBD1 (6 bases). Germline loops: CDR1 LGHDT, CDR2 YNNKEL (reference sequence). Trimming left V 4 bases short and J 1 base short, with 16 bases between. The CDR3 consists of 16 residues. CDR3 in DNA: TGTGCCAGCAGCCCGAGGGGGGGAGCTACGAACACTGAAGCTTTCTTT. It codes for CASSPRGGATNTEAFF.

The V and J genes are TRBV19 and TRBJ1-1; D is ambiguous. The V gene's germline CDR1 is LNHDA and CDR2 SQIVND (reference sequence). This CDR3 is built from 13 residues. Trimming removed 7 bases from V and 7 bases from J, with 16 bases in between. CDR3 in DNA: TGTGCCAGTAAACCCTATGAGGGTGGTGAAGCTTTCTTT. It encodes CASKPYEGGEAFF. Full variable domain (remainder filled in from reference TRBV19 and TRBJ1-1): DGGITQSPKYLFRKEGQNVTLSCEQNLNHDAMYWYRQDPGQGLRLIYYSQIVNDFQKGDIAEGYSVSREKKESFPLTVTSAQKNPTAFYLCASKPYEGGEAFFGQGTRLTVV.

The gene calls are TRBV7-2 and TRBJ1-6; a possible D gene is TRBD1 (6 bases). The CDR3 runs 18 residues. Germline V gene data show CDR1 as SGHTA and CDR2 as FQGNSA. V was shortened by 0 bases and J by 5 bases, with 17 bases between the two germline ends. The CDR3 spells CASSLARGWAGDNSPLHF. In DNA, the CDR3 is TGTGCCAGCAGCTTAGCCCGAGGGTGGGCAGGGGATAATTCACCCCTCCACTTT.

The genes are TRBV5-1 and TRBJ2-2, with D possibly matching TRBD2 (6 bases). V lost 9 bases, J lost 2 bases, and 14 bases lay in between. This CDR3 has 14 amino acids. Looked up from germline, CDR1 is SGHRS and CDR2 is YFSETQ. As DNA, the CDR3 is TGCGCCACAAGTAGCGGCCAAAACACCGGGGAGCTGTTTTTT. It specifies CATSSGQNTGELFF. Full variable domain (missing parts from reference TRBV5-1 and TRBJ2-2): KAGVTQTPRYLIKTRGQQVTLSCSPISGHRSVSWYQQTPGQGLQFLFEYFSETQRNKGNFPGRFSGRQFSNSRSEMNVSTLELGDSALYLCATSSGQNTGELFFGEGSRLTVL.

This chain connects TRBV28 to TRBJ1-5; TRBD1 aligns across 8 bases. With V trimmed by 6 bases and J by 5 bases, 6 bases remained unmatched. Germline lookup yields CDR1 MDHEN and CDR2 SYDVKM. This CDR3 region has 14 residues. This chain's CDR3 is CASRGDRTHQPQHF. The CDR3 nucleotides read TGTGCCAGCAGGGGGGACAGGACTCATCAGCCCCAGCATTTT.

The gene calls are TRBV5-1 and TRBJ1-2, with 7 bases matching TRBD1. CDR3 length equals 15 residues. Per germline, CDR1 SGHRS and CDR2 YFSETQ. V was clipped by 4 bases and J by 6 bases; unmatched bases: 12. CDR3 bases: TGCGCCAGCAGCCCTGGGGCACACAGGGGAGATGGCTACACCTTC. Encoded protein: CASSPGAHRGDGYTF.

This clone was detected only a few times. J is TRBJ2-7 and V is TRBV10-1, with TRBD1 matching 9 bases. The junction had 7 bases not matched to a gene; V was cut back by 2 bases and J by 2 bases. Germline lookup yields CDR1 WNHNN and CDR2 SYGVQD (reference sequence). This CDR3 is built from 16 residues. In DNA, the CDR3 is TGCGCCAGCAGTGAGCGACAGGGGGAAGGGGCCTACGAGCAGTACTTC. Translating it yields CASSERQGEGAYEQYF.

The chain couples TRBV7-2 to TRBJ1-2, with TRBD1 matching over 8 bases. V lost 5 bases and J lost 4; bases outside the gene matches: 9. The CDR3 extends over 15 amino acids. Germline CDR1 reads SGHTA; CDR2 reads FQGNSA. The CDR3 nucleotides read TGTGCCAGCAGCCGTCCAGACAGGGGCGCCTATGGCTACACCTTC. Translation: CASSRPDRGAYGYTF.

The genes are TRBV18 and TRBJ1-4; 8 nucleotides match TRBD1. V shed 8 bases, J shed 7 bases, and the junction held 9 bases outside the gene matches. This CDR3 contains 14 residues. In germline, CDR1 is KGHSH, CDR2 LQKENI. CDR3 in amino acids: CASAPRQGSEKLFF. DNA for the CDR3: TGTGCCAGCGCTCCACGACAGGGGAGTGAAAAACTGTTTTTT.

This clone showed up just a few times. V gene TRBV27 combines with J gene TRBJ2-3; TRBD2 aligns across 13 bases. V shed 3 bases and J 0 bases; nucleotides not matched to a gene: 6. The CDR3 runs to 18 residues. Germline V gives CDR1 MNHEY, CDR2 SMNVEV (reference sequence). The CDR3 DNA sequence: TGTGCCAGCAGTTTTATGACTAGCGGGGGGCTTAGCACAGATACGCAGTATTTT. As protein: CASSFMTSGGLSTDTQYF.

The chain recombines TRBV19 with TRBJ2-3, with 10 positions matching TRBD1. The CDR3 runs to 15 residues. Trimming removed 7 bases from V and 4 bases from J; junction bases left unmatched: 8. CDR1 is LNHDA, CDR2 SQIVND, per germline (reference sequence). The CDR3 DNA sequence: TGTGCCAGTACTCGGACAGGGGGGGTTTCAGATACGCAGTATTTT. This gives the protein CASTRTGGVSDTQYF.

This chain links TRBV5-4 with TRBJ1-5; D unresolved. The CDR3 is 14 residues long. Germline CDR1 SGHNT, CDR2 YYREEE (reference sequence). Trimming stripped 3 bases from V and 10 bases from J, with 17 bases between. The CDR3, as DNA: TGTGCCAGCAGCTGGGAAGGATTTGAGAGTCCCCAGCATTTT. As protein: CASSWEGFESPQHF.

This clone was seen a few times. The CDR3 here is CASSLRSGYGANVLTF. For the CDR3, the DNA is TGTGCCAGCAGCCTACGGTCGGGGTATGGGGCCAACGTCCTGACTTTC. The chain combines TRBV7-6 with TRBJ2-6; perhaps TRBD2 as D (5 bases). The CDR3 is 16 residues long. Deletions cut 5 bases from V and 3 bases from J, with 14 bases between. Germline CDR1 reads SGHVS; CDR2 reads FNYEAQ.

This clone has just a few counts. This chain connects TRBV7-7 to TRBJ2-3; D is perhaps TRBD1 (5 bases). Germline lookup yields CDR1 SSHAT and CDR2 FNYEAQ (reference sequence). Deletions cut 1 base from V and 0 bases from J, with 8 bases between. The CDR3 contains 15 residues. CDR3 DNA sequence: TGTGCCAGCAGCTTAGGGTGGGGCAGCACAGATACGCAGTATTTT. Its translation: CASSLGWGSTDTQYF.

About this clone itself: The same CDR3 also results from other DNA sequences found in this sample. The CDR3 here is CAISESTFNQPQHF. In DNA form, the CDR3 reads TGTGCCATCAGTGAGTCGACCTTCAATCAGCCCCAGCATTTT. J is TRBJ1-5 and V is TRBV10-3, with D uncertain. Germline CDR1 and CDR2: ENHRY and SYGVKD. V was cut by 0 bases and J by 3 bases, with 6 bases left in between. This CDR3 is built from 14 residues.

The chain employs TRBV6-5 and TRBJ2-7, with no clear D. The V and J ends lost 4 bases and 3 bases respectively, with 10 bases between them. CDR1 is MNHEY and CDR2 is SVGAGI in the germline V gene. The CDR3 runs 13 residues. The CDR3 sequence: CASSWKDGYEQYF. The CDR3 coding sequence is TGTGCCAGCAGTTGGAAGGACGGCTACGAGCAGTACTTC.

This chain uses TRBV2 with TRBJ1-4, with D hard to call. This CDR3 is 16 amino acids long. The ends were cut back, 5 bases at V and 3 bases at J, with 16 bases in the middle. Germline V lookup: CDR1 SNHLY, CDR2 FYNNEI. The DNA of the CDR3 is TGTGCCAGCAGTCCTGTGCGGAGCAGTTCTAATGAAAAACTGTTTTTT. Protein sequence: CASSPVRSSSNEKLFF.

The chain couples TRBV3-1 (or the pseudogene TRBV3-2) to TRBJ2-6; D is uncertain. There are 14 residues in the CDR3. The V gene's germline CDR1 is LGHDT and CDR2 YNNKEL (reference sequence). Trimming left V 0 bases short and J 2 bases short, with 2 bases between. The CDR3 coding sequence is TGTGCCAGCAGCCAAGACGCTGGGGCCAACGTCCTGACTTTC. Its protein product is CASSQDAGANVLTF.

The chain joins TRBV5-1 to TRBJ1-4, with D maybe TRBD1 (5 bases). The V gene lost 5 bases and the J gene lost 7 bases, with 18 bases spanning the gap. The V gene's germline CDR1 is SGHRS and CDR2 YFSETQ. The CDR3 totals 15 residues. In nucleotides, the CDR3 is TGCGCCAGCAGTCCACTGACCCTGAGGGGTGAAAAACTGTTTTTT. Translation: CASSPLTLRGEKLFF.

V and J are TRBV6-5 and TRBJ2-3; tentative D call: TRBD2 (6 bases). Deletions cut 8 bases from V and 0 bases from J, with 12 bases between. Germline CDR1 and CDR2: MNHEY and SVGAGI. The CDR3 contains 14 residues. This CDR3 is CASRRGPSTDTQYF. The DNA of the CDR3 is TGTGCCAGCCGGAGGGGACCTAGCACAGATACGCAGTATTTT.

This clone was counted only a few times. The chain recombines TRBV29-1 with TRBJ1-5; D call uncertain. This CDR3 spans 13 amino acids. V lost 4 bases, J lost 3 bases, and 10 bases lay in between. Germline loops: CDR1 SQVTM, CDR2 ANQGSEA. In DNA, the CDR3 is TGCAGCGTTGGTTTGGGGAACAATCAGCCCCAGCATTTT. This encodes CSVGLGNNQPQHF.

CDR3 DNA sequence: TGTGCCACCAAGGGGACAGGGGACTACACCGGGGAGCTGTTTTTT. This encodes CATKGTGDYTGELFF. The chain recombines TRBV24-1 with TRBJ2-2; 10 nucleotides match TRBD1. V lost 8 bases and J lost 3; bases outside the gene matches: 5. CDR1 is KGHDR, CDR2 SFDVKD, per germline. CDR3 size: 15 residues.